Here is one TCR beta chain with its context. Its specificity is not known. Among the 120 subjects of the validation cohort, separate from the approximately 670-subject first cohort, were the donors. The CDR3 loop spans 15 amino acids. Trimming stripped 0 bases from V and 7 bases from J, with 15 bases between. The germline CDR1 and CDR2 sequences are SGHRS and YFSETQ. TCRdb's copy holds only in-frame clones and misses some; the assay was immunoSEQ multiplex PCR. This sample yields about 160,000 clones, of which approximately 86% are seen a single time; approximately 2.4% belongs to the top ten. This record comes from a study of cytomegalovirus exposure and HLA in healthy donors. As for the study in general: In a later analysis, the roughly 120 validation repertoires were reported to have used the same platform as the roughly 730 first-cohort repertoires.

Study-wide results and limits: A later analysis found first-cohort TCR clusters tended to co-occur in the 120 validation repertoires. The dataset shows that most TCR sequences were rare, while some public TCRs occurred in many donors.

Sequencing was performed on PBMCs. The receptor was isolated from a woman aged 18-35 years in good health and CMV-seronegative. The rearrangement links TRBV5-1 to TRBJ2-3; maybe TRBD2 (5 bases). The chain's CDR3 is CASSLGAVSRHTQYF. In DNA, the CDR3 is TGCGCCAGCAGCTTGGGAGCGGTCTCCCGCCATACGCAGTATTTT.